This T cell receptor (beta chain) appears in the sequencing data of a study of radiation and T cells in renal cell carcinoma. This clone was counted a few times. Trimming shortened V by 2 bases and J by 2 bases, and 10 bases separated the two germline ends. In germline, CDR1 is MNHEY, CDR2 SMNVEV (reference sequence). The CDR3 is made up of 15 amino acids. Time point meaning: blood 4 weeks post-SBRT, at nephrectomy. Regarding treatment: 15 Gy SBRT to primary tumor, nephrectomy 4 weeks later. The assay was immunoSEQ multiplex PCR, and TCRdb's table has in-frame clones only and misses some. The sample lists tens of thousands of clones; 65% to 85% were seen once.

The origin of this receptor is a man in his 60s with renal cell carcinoma. Sequenced material: blood, taken from a patient whose treatment included radiotherapy and nephrectomy. This chain joins TRBV27 and TRBJ2-1; TRBD2 is a possible D gene (5 bases). CDR3 nucleotide sequence: TGTGCCAGCAGTTTACATCGGGGTACCTACAATGAGCAGTTCTTC. This encodes CASSLHRGTYNEQFF.